The next 6 T cell receptor beta chains were all read from a single sample in a study of T cells in Graves' hyperthyroidism and ophthalmopathy (dated by TCRdb to between 2018 and 2020). Libraries came from multiplex PCR. Instrument on record: Illumina HiSeq 2000. TCR beta CDR3 regions were amplified from RNA transcripts. A first-round RT-PCR of the TCR CDR3 used the HTBI primer set with the Qiagen OneStep RT-PCR kit. Clones were called with MiXCR by TCRdb after fastp trimmed the public reads at Q25, and only in-frame beta chains were retained. Identical CDR3 protein sequences are pooled into one entry, listed with their most common genes and DNA. Within this sample are roughly 510,000 distinct CDR3 sequences, with less than 25% of them counted one time only. 26% of the sample belongs to the ten largest clones. The sample taken for sequencing was blood. These receptors came from a man between 18 and 29 years old with Graves' hyperthyroidism.

The chain recombines TRBV6-1 with TRBJ1-2; possible D gene TRBD1, 5 bases. V was clipped by 5 bases and J by 3 bases, with 19 bases between them. Germline CDR1 reads MNHNS; CDR2 reads SASEGT. CDR3 size: 16 residues. The CDR3 coding sequence is TGTGCCAGCAGTCGCCCCACACCCCGAGGGGACTATGGCTACACCTTC. It codes for CASSRPTPRGDYGYTF.

At least ten counts were recorded for this clonotype. The V gene is TRBV24-1, the J gene TRBJ2-2; D possibly corresponds to TRBD2 (5 bases). V gave up 2 bases and J gave up 4 bases, with 13 bases separating them. Germline loops: CDR1 KGHDR, CDR2 SFDVKD. CDR3 length equals 16 residues. CDR3 sequence reads: CATSDSDTLVTGELFF. CDR3 nucleotides: TGTGCCACCAGTGATTCCGATACACTAGTCACCGGGGAGCTGTTTTTT.

V is TRBV12-3 or TRBV12-4 and J is TRBJ1-5, with 7 bases fitting TRBD1. CDR3 length equals 15 residues. V trimming: 6 bases; J trimming: 7 bases; junction bases outside the gene matches: 12. CDR3 sequence (DNA): TGTGCCAGCAGAAAGACAGGGATCAACATGCAGCCCCAGCATTTT. The encoded protein is CASRKTGINMQPQHF.

The J gene is TRBJ1-2, the V gene TRBV6-2 or TRBV6-3, with TRBD1 identical over 7 bases. With V trimmed by 7 bases and J by 4 bases, 15 bases remained unmatched. This CDR3 has 16 amino acids. The germline V gene encodes CDR1 MNHEY and CDR2 SVGEGT. The DNA for the CDR3 is TGTGCCAGCAACAATCCCGGGACAGCCGGATCCTATGGCTACACCTTC. Translated, it gives CASNNPGTAGSYGYTF.

This clonotype appeared many times. The V gene is TRBV3-1, the J gene TRBJ2-2; D not certain. The CDR3 has 17 amino acids. Germline V gene data show CDR1 as LGHDT and CDR2 as YNNKEL (reference sequence). The germline V and J ends were trimmed by 0 bases and 4 bases, with 15 bases remaining between them. CDR3 region: CASSQDPMMTATGELFF. The CDR3 DNA is TGTGCCAGCAGCCAAGATCCAATGATGACTGCCACCGGGGAGCTGTTTTTT.

In its sample, this clonotype was seen many times. V and J are TRBV20-1 and TRBJ1-1, with D possibly being TRBD1 (5 bases). With 5 bases removed from V and 4 bases from J, the gap between germline ends came to 11 bases. This CDR3 region has 12 residues. Germline assignment: CDR1 DFQATT and CDR2 SNEGSKA (reference sequence). CDR3 in amino acids: CSAFSRVTEAFF. CDR3 nucleotide sequence: TGCAGTGCTTTTTCCAGGGTCACTGAAGCTTTCTTT.